This is a list of T cell receptor beta chains from one sample in a study of cytomegalovirus exposure and HLA in healthy donors. Assay used: immunoSEQ multiplex PCR; TCRdb lists only in-frame clones, some missing. The sample includes approximately 290,000 clones, 80% of them seen just once. Sequencing used PBMCs. Every receptor here comes from a girl between 2 and 10 years old in good health and CMV-seronegative. The CDR3 runs from the conserved cysteine through the conserved F or W. Each record gives: J gene, V gene, clone size, D gene, CDR3 DNA, CDR3 protein. D genes are given only for firm matches. Size is omitted from some rows. Given values are once, few, many or a class for expanded clones.

j_call: TRBJ1-4; v_call: TRBV7-6; clone_size: few; d_call: NA; cdr3_nt: TGTGCCAGCAGCTTAGCTGTACAGGTCGGAAAACTGTTTTTT; cdr3_aa: CASSLAVQVGKLFF
j_call: TRBJ2-1; v_call: TRBV7-2; clone_size: NA; d_call: TRBD2; cdr3_nt: TGTGCCAGCAGCTTAGTGGGCGGGGGAGGCCATGAGCAGTTCTTC; cdr3_aa: CASSLVGGGGHEQFF
j_call: TRBJ2-7; v_call: TRBV7-9; clone_size: NA; d_call: TRBD2; cdr3_nt: TGTGCCAGCAGCCGTGAGGGAGCGGGAGGGCCCAACGAGCAGTACTTC; cdr3_aa: CASSREGAGGPNEQYF
j_call: TRBJ1-3; v_call: TRBV18; clone_size: NA; d_call: TRBD1; cdr3_nt: TGTGCCAGCTCAACTCGGACAGGCTCTGGAAACACCATATATTTT; cdr3_aa: CASSTRTGSGNTIYF
j_call: TRBJ2-6; v_call: TRBV27; clone_size: NA; d_call: NA; cdr3_nt: TGTGCCAGCATTCCTTCTGGGGCCAACGTCCTGACTTTC; cdr3_aa: CASIPSGANVLTF
j_call: TRBJ2-1; v_call: TRBV27; clone_size: NA; d_call: NA; cdr3_nt: TGTGCCAGCAGTTCAAAGGGGGATGAGCAGTTCTTC; cdr3_aa: CASSSKGDEQFF
j_call: TRBJ2-1; v_call: TRBV2; clone_size: NA; d_call: TRBD2; cdr3_nt: TGTGCCAGCAGTTCCCCCCCTAGCGGGGGGGCAAATGAGCAGTTCTTC; cdr3_aa: CASSSPPSGGANEQFF
j_call: TRBJ2-5; v_call: TRBV4-2; clone_size: NA; d_call: TRBD2; cdr3_nt: TGTGCCAGCAGCTTTTCATGGGGACTAGCGGGACTTTGGCAAGAGACCCAGTACTTC; cdr3_aa: CASSFSWGLAGLWQETQYF
j_call: TRBJ2-2; v_call: TRBV9; clone_size: NA; d_call: NA; cdr3_nt: TGTGCCAGCAGCGTAGGGGGAGGAACCGGGGAGCTGTTTTTT; cdr3_aa: CASSVGGGTGELFF
j_call: TRBJ2-3; v_call: TRBV7-3; clone_size: NA; d_call: NA; cdr3_nt: TGTGCCAGCAGCCCAGGGAAAGATACGCAGTATTTT; cdr3_aa: CASSPGKDTQYF
j_call: TRBJ1-2; v_call: TRBV5-6; clone_size: few; d_call: TRBD1; cdr3_nt: TGTGCCAGCAGCTTGGCCTTCGGGGACAGCCACCCTAACTATGGCTACACCTTC; cdr3_aa: CASSLAFGDSHPNYGYTF
j_call: TRBJ1-2; v_call: TRBV7-9; clone_size: NA; d_call: NA; cdr3_nt: TGTGCCAGCAGCCACGGACACCCACACTATGGCTACACCTTC; cdr3_aa: CASSHGHPHYGYTF
j_call: TRBJ2-7; v_call: TRBV18; clone_size: NA; d_call: TRBD2; cdr3_nt: TGTGCCAGCTCACCATTGGCTAGCGGGAGGGCCTCCTACGAGCAGTACTTC; cdr3_aa: CASSPLASGRASYEQYF
j_call: TRBJ2-1; v_call: TRBV29-1; clone_size: NA; d_call: NA; cdr3_nt: TGCAGCGTTCCTGGGCCGTACAATGAGCAGTTCTTC; cdr3_aa: CSVPGPYNEQFF
j_call: TRBJ1-2; v_call: TRBV2; clone_size: NA; d_call: NA; cdr3_nt: TGTGCCAGCAAAGGTCGCGACTTTAACTATGGCTACACCTTC; cdr3_aa: CASKGRDFNYGYTF
j_call: TRBJ1-2; v_call: TRBV27; clone_size: NA; d_call: TRBD1; cdr3_nt: TGTGCCAGCAGTTTATCGGAGACAGGGTCTCCTTATGGCTACACCTTC; cdr3_aa: CASSLSETGSPYGYTF
j_call: TRBJ1-5; v_call: TRBV4-1; clone_size: NA; d_call: NA; cdr3_nt: TGCGCCAGCAGCAATGGACTGGGGAATCAGCCCCAGCATTTT; cdr3_aa: CASSNGLGNQPQHF
j_call: TRBJ1-6; v_call: TRBV19; clone_size: NA; d_call: NA; cdr3_nt: TGTGCCAGCCGGGGTCTAAATTCACCCCTCCACTTT; cdr3_aa: CASRGLNSPLHF
j_call: TRBJ1-2; v_call: TRBV7-2; clone_size: NA; d_call: TRBD1; cdr3_nt: TGTGCCAGCAGCATCCGGACAGGGAACGACTATGGCTACACCTTC; cdr3_aa: CASSIRTGNDYGYTF
j_call: TRBJ2-7; v_call: TRBV27; clone_size: NA; d_call: NA; cdr3_nt: TGTGCCAGCAGTTTTTCAGTCTCCTACGAGCAGTACTTC; cdr3_aa: CASSFSVSYEQYF
j_call: TRBJ2-3; v_call: TRBV5-4; clone_size: few; d_call: TRBD2; cdr3_nt: TGTGCCAGCAGCTTGAGAGCGGGGCGCACAGATACGCAGTATTTT; cdr3_aa: CASSLRAGRTDTQYF
j_call: TRBJ2-7; v_call: TRBV5-1; clone_size: NA; d_call: TRBD2; cdr3_nt: TGCGCCAGCAGCTTGGAGCGGGGGGGAGCCTACGAGCAGTACTTC; cdr3_aa: CASSLERGGAYEQYF
j_call: TRBJ2-7; v_call: TRBV2; clone_size: NA; d_call: NA; cdr3_nt: TGTGCCAGCAGCTGGACATGGGGCTACGAGCAGTACTTC; cdr3_aa: CASSWTWGYEQYF
j_call: TRBJ2-7; v_call: TRBV5-4; clone_size: NA; d_call: NA; cdr3_nt: TGTGCCAGCAGCCCGGACAGCTCCTACGAGCAGTACTTC; cdr3_aa: CASSPDSSYEQYF
j_call: TRBJ1-2; v_call: TRBV6-1; clone_size: once; d_call: TRBD1; cdr3_nt: TGTGCCAGCAGTGAATTGGGACAGTTTGGTAGCTACACCTTC; cdr3_aa: CASSELGQFGSYTF
j_call: TRBJ1-1; v_call: TRBV29-1; clone_size: few; d_call: NA; cdr3_nt: TGCAGCGTTGACCAGGGAAGCGGGGGAGCTTTCTTT; cdr3_aa: CSVDQGSGGAFF
j_call: TRBJ2-1; v_call: TRBV2; clone_size: NA; d_call: NA; cdr3_nt: TGTGCCAGCATCGAAGAGAGGGACTACAATGAGCAGTTCTTC; cdr3_aa: CASIEERDYNEQFF
j_call: TRBJ1-5; v_call: TRBV6-6; clone_size: NA; d_call: NA; cdr3_nt: TGTGCCAGCAGTTACTCGGCTTGGGGCCAGCCCCAGCATTTT; cdr3_aa: CASSYSAWGQPQHF
j_call: TRBJ2-1; v_call: TRBV9; clone_size: NA; d_call: TRBD2; cdr3_nt: TGTGCCAGCAGCGTTAGCGGGCCATCCTCCTACAATGAGCAGTTCTTC; cdr3_aa: CASSVSGPSSYNEQFF
j_call: TRBJ1-2; v_call: TRBV27; clone_size: NA; d_call: TRBD1; cdr3_nt: TGTGCCAGCAGTATCCGGGACAGGGGAAACAATGGCTACACCTTC; cdr3_aa: CASSIRDRGNNGYTF
j_call: TRBJ2-2; v_call: TRBV13; clone_size: NA; d_call: NA; cdr3_nt: TGTGCCAGCAGCTACTCCGGGGAGCTGTTTTTT; cdr3_aa: CASSYSGELFF
j_call: TRBJ1-2; v_call: TRBV6-5; clone_size: once; d_call: NA; cdr3_nt: TGTGCCAGCAGGGATAGGGGGTTCAACTATGGCTACACCTTC; cdr3_aa: CASRDRGFNYGYTF
j_call: TRBJ2-7; v_call: TRBV5-1; clone_size: NA; d_call: NA; cdr3_nt: TGCGCCAGCAGCCCCCCTTACGAGCAGTACTTC; cdr3_aa: CASSPPYEQYF
j_call: TRBJ1-1; v_call: TRBV7-3; clone_size: NA; d_call: NA; cdr3_nt: TGTGCCAGCAGCCCCCGAGTGAACACTGAAGCTTTCTTT; cdr3_aa: CASSPRVNTEAFF
j_call: TRBJ1-6; v_call: TRBV19; clone_size: NA; d_call: TRBD1; cdr3_nt: TGTGCCAGTAGTGGCCCGGACAGGGATGATTCCTATAATTCACCCCTCCACTTT; cdr3_aa: CASSGPDRDDSYNSPLHF
j_call: TRBJ2-1; v_call: TRBV11-2; clone_size: few; d_call: TRBD2; cdr3_nt: TGTGCCAGCAGCTTAGATTCAGGGACTACCTACTCCTACAATGAGCAGTTCTTC; cdr3_aa: CASSLDSGTTYSYNEQFF
j_call: TRBJ1-2; v_call: TRBV6-1; clone_size: NA; d_call: NA; cdr3_nt: TGTGCCAGCAGCCGGGGGGGAACCTATGGCTACACCTTC; cdr3_aa: CASSRGGTYGYTF
j_call: TRBJ1-1; v_call: TRBV19; clone_size: NA; d_call: NA; cdr3_nt: TGTGCCAGTAACCAGGGGAACACTGAAGCTTTCTTT; cdr3_aa: CASNQGNTEAFF
j_call: TRBJ2-3; v_call: TRBV7-3; clone_size: NA; d_call: TRBD2; cdr3_nt: TGTGCCAGCAGCTTCATAGCGGGAAATACGCAGTATTTT; cdr3_aa: CASSFIAGNTQYF
j_call: TRBJ1-4; v_call: TRBV10-3; clone_size: NA; d_call: NA; cdr3_nt: TGTGCCATCAGTGAAGGGCGCAGGGATAATGAAAAACTGTTTTTT; cdr3_aa: CAISEGRRDNEKLFF
j_call: TRBJ1-2; v_call: TRBV28; clone_size: NA; d_call: NA; cdr3_nt: TGTGCCAGCAGTTTATCCCTTCTAAAATATGGCTACACCTTC; cdr3_aa: CASSLSLLKYGYTF
j_call: TRBJ2-7; v_call: TRBV6-5; clone_size: NA; d_call: TRBD2; cdr3_nt: TGTGCCAGCAGTTCTACGGGGACGGGGGGCTCCTACGAGCAGTACTTC; cdr3_aa: CASSSTGTGGSYEQYF
j_call: TRBJ2-3; v_call: TRBV5-6; clone_size: NA; d_call: TRBD1; cdr3_nt: TGTGCCAGCAGCTCGGACAGGGGTTGGGGAGATACGCAGTATTTT; cdr3_aa: CASSSDRGWGDTQYF
j_call: TRBJ2-1; v_call: TRBV7-9; clone_size: NA; d_call: NA; cdr3_nt: TGTGCCAGCAGCTTAGAGGGACATAGTTATAAGCAGTTCTTC; cdr3_aa: CASSLEGHSYKQFF
j_call: TRBJ2-7; v_call: TRBV28; clone_size: few; d_call: NA; cdr3_nt: TGTGCCAGCAGCCCTCCTGGACTCGAGCAGTACTTC; cdr3_aa: CASSPPGLEQYF
j_call: TRBJ2-2; v_call: TRBV19; clone_size: NA; d_call: NA; cdr3_nt: TGTGCCAGTAGTATGGTTTCCTTCAGGGACACCGGGGAGCTGTTTTTT; cdr3_aa: CASSMVSFRDTGELFF
j_call: TRBJ1-2; v_call: TRBV2; clone_size: NA; d_call: TRBD1; cdr3_nt: TGTGCCAGCAGTGCAGCCGGGACAGGGGGCTATGGCTACACCTTC; cdr3_aa: CASSAAGTGGYGYTF
j_call: TRBJ2-7; v_call: TRBV5-7; clone_size: NA; d_call: NA; cdr3_nt: TGTGCCAGCAGCTTGGTAAGCGACTCCTACGAGCAGTACTTC; cdr3_aa: CASSLVSDSYEQYF
j_call: TRBJ2-3; v_call: TRBV29-1; clone_size: NA; d_call: TRBD1; cdr3_nt: TGCAGCGTTGTTCGAGGGGGCCTAAATACGCAGTATTTT; cdr3_aa: CSVVRGGLNTQYF
j_call: TRBJ2-7; v_call: TRBV28; clone_size: few; d_call: TRBD2; cdr3_nt: TGTGCCAGCAGTTTCGCTTTTGGCGGGACTACCTACGAGCAGTACTTC; cdr3_aa: CASSFAFGGTTYEQYF
j_call: TRBJ1-5; v_call: TRBV6-1; clone_size: NA; d_call: TRBD1; cdr3_nt: TGTGCCAGCACCCTAAACAGGGGGGGTCAGCCCCAGCATTTT; cdr3_aa: CASTLNRGGQPQHF
j_call: TRBJ2-4; v_call: TRBV27; clone_size: NA; d_call: TRBD2; cdr3_nt: TGTGCCAGCAGCCTCCGACTAGCGGGAGGGTCCAAAAACATTCAGTACTTC; cdr3_aa: CASSLRLAGGSKNIQYF
j_call: TRBJ1-3; v_call: TRBV30; clone_size: NA; d_call: NA; cdr3_nt: TGTGCCTGGAGTGGACTGATCTCTGGAAACACCATATATTTT; cdr3_aa: CAWSGLISGNTIYF
j_call: TRBJ2-4; v_call: TRBV7-8; clone_size: NA; d_call: NA; cdr3_nt: TGTGCCAGCACCTACGCCCCGTCACGTATAAAAAACATTCAGTACTTC; cdr3_aa: CASTYAPSRIKNIQYF
j_call: TRBJ2-7; v_call: TRBV11-1; clone_size: NA; d_call: TRBD2; cdr3_nt: TGTGCCAGCAGCTCGTCGACTAGCGGGAGTTCCGAGCAGTACTTC; cdr3_aa: CASSSSTSGSSEQYF
j_call: TRBJ2-1; v_call: TRBV10-3; clone_size: NA; d_call: NA; cdr3_nt: TGTGCCATCAGTGAAACCGGGACACAACTCTTGAATGAGCAGTTCTTC; cdr3_aa: CAISETGTQLLNEQFF